Below, 7 T cell receptor beta chains from the same sample are listed, as sequenced in a study of OX40 agonist ivuxolimab in advanced cancers. The table came from immunoSEQ multiplex PCR; TCRdb's copy has only in-frame clones and leaves some out. The sample includes tens of thousands of clones, approximately 83% of them seen just once. The source material was CD4+ or CD8+ T cells sorted from blood, sampled in a trial of the OX40 agonist ivuxolimab. These receptors originate from an adult with an advanced solid tumor such as melanoma, head and neck, liver or kidney cancer.

J is TRBJ2-7 and V is TRBV29-1; 8 bases are a match to TRBD1. The CDR3 spans 13 residues. Germline CDR1 reads SQVTM; CDR2 reads ANQGSEA. The V and J ends lost 0 bases and 6 bases, in that order; junction bases with no gene match: 4. In DNA, the CDR3 is TGCAGCGTTGAAGATCTTCAGGGGGCCGAGCAGTACTTC. This sequence encodes CSVEDLQGAEQYF.

The V call is TRBV6-1, the J call TRBJ2-2, with D maybe TRBD1 (7 bases). The CDR3 has 12 amino acids. Germline V gives CDR1 MNHNS, CDR2 SASEGT. Trimming removed 6 bases at V and 6 bases at J, with 8 bases between. The CDR3 sequence is CASSRGAGELFF. The CDR3 nucleotides read TGTGCCAGCAGCAGGGGGGCCGGGGAGCTGTTTTTT.

The chain employs TRBV6-5 and TRBJ2-2, with TRBD1 identical over 9 bases. J was trimmed by 6 bases and V by 2 bases; bases with no gene match: 4. The germline gives CDR1 MNHEY, CDR2 SVGAGI. CDR3 length: 15 amino acids. The CDR3 DNA is TGTGCCAGCAGTTACCCGACAGGGGGGCCCGGGGAGCTGTTTTTT. It yields the protein CASSYPTGGPGELFF.

The chain couples TRBV5-6 to TRBJ2-7; D call uncertain. The CDR3 loop spans 15 amino acids. V was cut by 6 bases and J by 3 bases, with 19 bases left in between. CDR1 is SGHDT, CDR2 YYEEEE, per germline. The CDR3 sequence is CASTAEASILYEQYF. Here the CDR3 DNA reads TGTGCCAGCACCGCCGAGGCATCGATCCTCTACGAGCAGTACTTC.

The rearrangement uses TRBV27 and TRBJ1-2; TRBD1 is a possible D gene (6 bases). This CDR3 contains 15 residues. CDR1 and CDR2 from the germline V gene are MNHEY and SMNVEV (reference sequence). Between the trimmed V and J ends, which lost 6 bases and 2 bases, there was a span of 16 bases. CDR3 in DNA: TGTGCCAGCAGATCCCCCAGGGGCGGGAACTATGGCTACACCTTC. It is translated as CASRSPRGGNYGYTF.

This sequence joins TRBV7-2 and TRBJ1-1, with D uncertain. CDR3 length: 15 residues. The germline V gene encodes CDR1 SGHTA and CDR2 FQGNSA. Deletions cut 4 bases from V and 3 bases from J, with 15 bases between. The CDR3 region has the DNA TGTGCCAGCAGCTCGACCGGGTGGCGTGACACTGAAGCTTTCTTT. It codes for CASSSTGWRDTEAFF.

The chain carries TRBV5-1 and TRBJ1-4; maybe TRBD1 (6 bases). The ends were cut back, 2 bases at V and 3 bases at J, with 14 bases in the middle. Germline CDR1 and CDR2: SGHRS and YFSETQ. The CDR3 runs to 16 residues. The CDR3 region has the DNA TGCGCCAGCAGCTTACTACAGGGTGGCCCTAATGAAAAACTGTTTTTT. Translation gives CASSLLQGGPNEKLFF.